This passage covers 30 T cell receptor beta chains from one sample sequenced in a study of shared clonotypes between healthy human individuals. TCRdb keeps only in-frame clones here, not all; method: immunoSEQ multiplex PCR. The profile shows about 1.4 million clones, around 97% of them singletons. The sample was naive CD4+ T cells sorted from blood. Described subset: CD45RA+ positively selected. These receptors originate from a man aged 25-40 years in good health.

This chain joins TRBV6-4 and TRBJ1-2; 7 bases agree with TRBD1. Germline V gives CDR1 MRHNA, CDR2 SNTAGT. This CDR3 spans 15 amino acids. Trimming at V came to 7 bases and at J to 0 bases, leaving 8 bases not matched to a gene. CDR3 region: CASKHTGDPNYGYTF. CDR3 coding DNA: TGTGCCAGCAAGCATACAGGGGACCCTAACTATGGCTACACCTTC.

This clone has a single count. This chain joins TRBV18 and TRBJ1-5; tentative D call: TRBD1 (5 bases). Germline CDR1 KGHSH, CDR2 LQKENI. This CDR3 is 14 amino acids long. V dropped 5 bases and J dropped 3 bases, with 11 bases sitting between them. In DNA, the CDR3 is TGTGCCAGCTCAATTACGGGGCTCAATCAGCCCCAGCATTTT. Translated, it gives CASSITGLNQPQHF.

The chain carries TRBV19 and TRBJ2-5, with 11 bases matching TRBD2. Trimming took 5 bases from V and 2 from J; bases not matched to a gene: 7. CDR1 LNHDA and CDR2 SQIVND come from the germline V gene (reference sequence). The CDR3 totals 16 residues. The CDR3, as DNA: TGTGCCAGTAGTGCCGCGGGACTAGCGGTGCAAGAGACCCAGTACTTC. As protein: CASSAAGLAVQETQYF.

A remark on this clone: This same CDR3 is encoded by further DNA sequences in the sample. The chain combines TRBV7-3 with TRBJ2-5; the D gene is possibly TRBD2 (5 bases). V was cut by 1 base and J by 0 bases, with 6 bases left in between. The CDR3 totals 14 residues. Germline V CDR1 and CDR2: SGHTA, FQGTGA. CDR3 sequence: CASSLRGYQETQYF. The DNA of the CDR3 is TGTGCCAGCAGCTTAAGAGGGTACCAAGAGACCCAGTACTTC.

The CDR3, as DNA: TGTGCCAGCAGTCGAGGGGGGGCACCCTACGAGCAGTACTTC. Amino acid sequence: CASSRGGAPYEQYF. The chain has TRBV6-5 and TRBJ2-7; the D gene is possibly TRBD2 (7 bases). Germline V lookup: CDR1 MNHEY, CDR2 SVGAGI. Trimming pared 5 bases from V and 2 bases from J, leaving 13 bases between. The CDR3 is made up of 14 amino acids.

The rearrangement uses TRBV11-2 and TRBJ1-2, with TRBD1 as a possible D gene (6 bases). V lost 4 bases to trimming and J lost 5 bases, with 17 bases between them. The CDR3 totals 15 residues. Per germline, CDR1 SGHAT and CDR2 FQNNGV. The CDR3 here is CASSSVTGTPYGYTF. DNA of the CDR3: TGTGCCAGCAGCTCTGTCACCGGGACACCGTATGGCTACACCTTC. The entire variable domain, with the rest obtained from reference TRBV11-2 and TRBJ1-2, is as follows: EAGVAQSPRYKIIEKRQSVAFWCNPISGHATLYWYQQILGQGPKLLIQFQNNGVVDDSQLPKDRFSAERLKGVDSTLKIQPAKLEDSAVYLCASSSVTGTPYGYTFGSGTRLTVV.

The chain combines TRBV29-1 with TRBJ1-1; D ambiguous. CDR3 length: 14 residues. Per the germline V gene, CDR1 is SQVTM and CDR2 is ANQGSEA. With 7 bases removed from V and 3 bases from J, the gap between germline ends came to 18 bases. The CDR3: CSETQMGSHTEAFF. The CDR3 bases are TGCAGCGAAACTCAGATGGGATCCCACACTGAAGCTTTCTTT.

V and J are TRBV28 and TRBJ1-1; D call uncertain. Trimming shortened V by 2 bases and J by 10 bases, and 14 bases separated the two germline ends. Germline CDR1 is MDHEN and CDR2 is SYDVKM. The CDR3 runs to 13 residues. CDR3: CASSLRTPMGAFF. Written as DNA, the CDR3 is TGTGCCAGCAGTTTACGCACCCCAATGGGAGCTTTCTTT. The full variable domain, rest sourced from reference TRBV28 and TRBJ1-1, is DVKVTQSSRYLVKRTGEKVFLECVQDMDHENMFWYRQDPGLGLRLIYFSYDVKMKEKGDIPEGYSVSREKKERFSLILESASTNQTSMYLCASSLRTPMGAFFGQGTRLTVV.

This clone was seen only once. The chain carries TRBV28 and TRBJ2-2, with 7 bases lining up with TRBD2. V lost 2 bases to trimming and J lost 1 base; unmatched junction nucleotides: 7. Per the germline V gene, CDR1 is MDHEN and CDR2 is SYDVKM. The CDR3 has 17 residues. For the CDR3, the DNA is TGTGCCAGCAGTTTAGCGGCGGGAGTCGGGAACACCGGGGAGCTGTTTTTT. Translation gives CASSLAAGVGNTGELFF.

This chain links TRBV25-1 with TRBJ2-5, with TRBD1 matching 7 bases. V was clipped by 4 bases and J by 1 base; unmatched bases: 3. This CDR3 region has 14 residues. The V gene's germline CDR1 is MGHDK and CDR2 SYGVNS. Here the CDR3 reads CASSAGTAQETQYF. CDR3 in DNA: TGTGCCAGCAGTGCCGGGACAGCCCAAGAGACCCAGTACTTC.

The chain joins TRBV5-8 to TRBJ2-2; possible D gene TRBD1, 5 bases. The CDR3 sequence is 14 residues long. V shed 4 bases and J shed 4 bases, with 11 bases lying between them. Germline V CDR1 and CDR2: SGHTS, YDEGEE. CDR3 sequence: CASSVYRSTGELFF. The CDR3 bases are TGTGCCAGCAGCGTTTACAGGAGCACCGGGGAGCTGTTTTTT.

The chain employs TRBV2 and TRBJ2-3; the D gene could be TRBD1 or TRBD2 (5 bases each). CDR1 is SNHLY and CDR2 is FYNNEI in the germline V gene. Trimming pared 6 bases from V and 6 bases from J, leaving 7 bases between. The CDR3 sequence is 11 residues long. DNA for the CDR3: TGTGCCAGCAGGGGGGTGGATACGCAGTATTTT. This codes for CASRGVDTQYF. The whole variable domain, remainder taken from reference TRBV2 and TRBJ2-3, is EPEVTQTPSHQVTQMGQEVILRCVPISNHLYFYWYRQILGQKVEFLVSFYNNEISEKSEIFDDQFSVERPDGSNFTLKIRSTKLEDSAMYFCASRGVDTQYFGPGTRLTVL.

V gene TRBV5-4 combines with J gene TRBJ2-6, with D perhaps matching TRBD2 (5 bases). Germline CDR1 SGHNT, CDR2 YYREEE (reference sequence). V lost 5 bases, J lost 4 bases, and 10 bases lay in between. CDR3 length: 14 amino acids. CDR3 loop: CASRAGGGANVLTF. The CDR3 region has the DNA TGTGCCAGCAGGGCGGGTGGAGGGGCCAACGTCCTGACTTTC.

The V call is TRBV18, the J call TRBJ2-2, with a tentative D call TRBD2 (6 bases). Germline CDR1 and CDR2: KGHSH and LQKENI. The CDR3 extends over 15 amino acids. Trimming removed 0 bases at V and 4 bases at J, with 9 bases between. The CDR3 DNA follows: TGTGCCAGCTCACCACCGGAGGGAGGCACCGGGGAGCTGTTTTTT. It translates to CASSPPEGGTGELFF.

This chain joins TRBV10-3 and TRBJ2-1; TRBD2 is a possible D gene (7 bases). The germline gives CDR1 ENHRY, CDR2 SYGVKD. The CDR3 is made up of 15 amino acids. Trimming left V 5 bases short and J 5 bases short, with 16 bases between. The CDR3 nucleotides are TGTGCCATCAGTCGAGGGGGGGTTAGAAACAATGAGCAGTTCTTC. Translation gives CAISRGGVRNNEQFF.

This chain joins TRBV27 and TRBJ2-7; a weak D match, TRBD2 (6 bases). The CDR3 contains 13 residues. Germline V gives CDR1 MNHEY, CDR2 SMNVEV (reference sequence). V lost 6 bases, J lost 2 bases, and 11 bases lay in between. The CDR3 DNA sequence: TGTGCCAGCAGGCGGGGCCAGGCCTACGAGCAGTACTTC. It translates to CASRRGQAYEQYF.

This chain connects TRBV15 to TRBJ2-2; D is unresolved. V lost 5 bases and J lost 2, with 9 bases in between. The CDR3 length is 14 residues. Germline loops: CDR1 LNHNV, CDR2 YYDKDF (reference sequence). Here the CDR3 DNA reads TGTGCCACCAGCGCCTCCGGAAACACCGGGGAGCTGTTTTTT. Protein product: CATSASGNTGELFF.

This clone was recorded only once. The CDR3 DNA follows: TGCAGCGTTGAAGATCAGGGCAGGGGCACAGATACGCAGTATTTT. The encoded protein is CSVEDQGRGTDTQYF. The V call is TRBV29-1, the J call TRBJ2-3, with D tentatively TRBD1 (5 bases). Between the trimmed V and J ends, which lost 0 bases and 1 base, there was a span of 11 bases. The CDR3 contains 15 residues. Germline V CDR1 and CDR2: SQVTM, ANQGSEA.

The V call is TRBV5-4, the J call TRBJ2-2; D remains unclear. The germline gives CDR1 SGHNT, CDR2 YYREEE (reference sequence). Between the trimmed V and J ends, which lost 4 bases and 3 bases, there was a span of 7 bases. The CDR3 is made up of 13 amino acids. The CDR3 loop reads CASSEVDTGELFF. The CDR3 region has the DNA TGTGCCAGCAGCGAAGTGGACACCGGGGAGCTGTTTTTT.

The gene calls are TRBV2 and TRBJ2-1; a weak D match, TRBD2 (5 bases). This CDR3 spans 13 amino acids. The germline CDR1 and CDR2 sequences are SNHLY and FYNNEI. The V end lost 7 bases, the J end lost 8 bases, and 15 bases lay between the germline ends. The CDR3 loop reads CASNREGLDEQFF. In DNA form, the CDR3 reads TGTGCCAGCAACCGCGAGGGTTTGGATGAGCAGTTCTTC.

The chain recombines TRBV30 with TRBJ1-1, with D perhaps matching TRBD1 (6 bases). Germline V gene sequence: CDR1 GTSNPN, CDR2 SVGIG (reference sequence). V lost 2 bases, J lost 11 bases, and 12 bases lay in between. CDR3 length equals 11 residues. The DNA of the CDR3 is TGTGCCTGGAGTAGGGGACAAGGTGCTTTCTTT. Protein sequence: CAWSRGQGAFF. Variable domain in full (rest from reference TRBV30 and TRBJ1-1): SQTIHQWPATLVQPVGSPLSLECTVEGTSNPNLYWYRQAAGRGLQLLFYSVGIGQISSEVPQNLSASRPQDRQFILSSKKLLLSDSGFYLCAWSRGQGAFFGQGTRLTVV.

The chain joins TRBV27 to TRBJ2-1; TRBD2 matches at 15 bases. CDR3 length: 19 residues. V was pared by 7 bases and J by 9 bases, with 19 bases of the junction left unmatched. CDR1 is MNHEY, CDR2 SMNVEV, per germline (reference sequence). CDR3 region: CASNLRRTSGRVQIAEQFF. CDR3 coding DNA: TGTGCCAGCAACCTCCGCCGGACTAGCGGGAGGGTACAGATAGCTGAGCAGTTCTTC.

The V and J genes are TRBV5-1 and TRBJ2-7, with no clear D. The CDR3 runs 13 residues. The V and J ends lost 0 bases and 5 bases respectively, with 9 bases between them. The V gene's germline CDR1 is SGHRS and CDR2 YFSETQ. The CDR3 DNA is TGCGCCAGCAGCTTGGATCTACTCGACGAGCAGTACTTC. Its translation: CASSLDLLDEQYF.

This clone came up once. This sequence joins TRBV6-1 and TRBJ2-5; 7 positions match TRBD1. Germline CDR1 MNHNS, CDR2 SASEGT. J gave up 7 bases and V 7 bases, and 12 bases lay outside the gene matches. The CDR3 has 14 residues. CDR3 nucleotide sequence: TGTGCCAGCACCGAGGGTACAGGGGTGAGGACCCAGTACTTC. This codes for CASTEGTGVRTQYF.

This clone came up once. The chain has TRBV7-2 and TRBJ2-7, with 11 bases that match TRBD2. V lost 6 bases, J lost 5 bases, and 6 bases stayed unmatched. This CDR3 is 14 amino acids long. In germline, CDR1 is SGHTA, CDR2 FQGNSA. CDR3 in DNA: TGTGCCAGCAGGTATACTAGCGGGAGAAACGAGCAGTACTTC. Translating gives CASRYTSGRNEQYF. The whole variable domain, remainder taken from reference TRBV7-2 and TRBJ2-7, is GAGVSQSPSNKVTEKGKDVELRCDPISGHTALYWYRQSLGQGLEFLIYFQGNSAPDKSGLPSDRFSAERTGGSVSTLTIQRTQQEDSAVYLCASRYTSGRNEQYFGPGTRLTVT.

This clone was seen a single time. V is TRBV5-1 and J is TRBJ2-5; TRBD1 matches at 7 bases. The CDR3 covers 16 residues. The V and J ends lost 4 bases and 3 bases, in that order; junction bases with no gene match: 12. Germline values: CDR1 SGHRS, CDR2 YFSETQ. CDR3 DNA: TGCGCCAGCAGCAGGGGACAGTTAACGACGGAAGAGACCCAGTACTTC. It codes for CASSRGQLTTEETQYF.

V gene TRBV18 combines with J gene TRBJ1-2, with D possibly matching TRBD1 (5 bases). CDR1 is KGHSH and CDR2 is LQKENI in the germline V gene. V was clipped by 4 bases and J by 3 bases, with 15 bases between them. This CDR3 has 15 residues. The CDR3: CASSLGTGADYGYTF. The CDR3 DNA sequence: TGTGCCAGCTCACTCGGAACAGGAGCCGACTATGGCTACACCTTC.

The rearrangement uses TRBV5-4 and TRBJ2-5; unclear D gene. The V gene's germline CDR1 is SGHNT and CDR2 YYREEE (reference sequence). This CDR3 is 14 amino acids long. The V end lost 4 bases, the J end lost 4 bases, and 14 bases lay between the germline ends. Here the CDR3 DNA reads TGTGCCAGCAGCAACACACCGCAGGCAGAGACCCAGTACTTC. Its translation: CASSNTPQAETQYF.

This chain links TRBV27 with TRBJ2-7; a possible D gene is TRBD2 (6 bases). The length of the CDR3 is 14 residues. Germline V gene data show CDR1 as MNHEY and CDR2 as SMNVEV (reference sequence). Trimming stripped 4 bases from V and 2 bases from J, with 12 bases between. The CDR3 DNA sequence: TGTGCCAGCAGTTCAGCGGGTCGAACCTACGAGCAGTACTTC. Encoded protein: CASSSAGRTYEQYF.

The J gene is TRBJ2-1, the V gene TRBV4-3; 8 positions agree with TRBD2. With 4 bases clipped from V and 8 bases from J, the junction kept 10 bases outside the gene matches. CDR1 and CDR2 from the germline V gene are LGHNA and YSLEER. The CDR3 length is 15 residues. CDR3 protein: CASSLGTSGNDEQFF. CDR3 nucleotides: TGCGCCAGCAGCCTAGGGACTAGTGGGAACGATGAGCAGTTCTTC.